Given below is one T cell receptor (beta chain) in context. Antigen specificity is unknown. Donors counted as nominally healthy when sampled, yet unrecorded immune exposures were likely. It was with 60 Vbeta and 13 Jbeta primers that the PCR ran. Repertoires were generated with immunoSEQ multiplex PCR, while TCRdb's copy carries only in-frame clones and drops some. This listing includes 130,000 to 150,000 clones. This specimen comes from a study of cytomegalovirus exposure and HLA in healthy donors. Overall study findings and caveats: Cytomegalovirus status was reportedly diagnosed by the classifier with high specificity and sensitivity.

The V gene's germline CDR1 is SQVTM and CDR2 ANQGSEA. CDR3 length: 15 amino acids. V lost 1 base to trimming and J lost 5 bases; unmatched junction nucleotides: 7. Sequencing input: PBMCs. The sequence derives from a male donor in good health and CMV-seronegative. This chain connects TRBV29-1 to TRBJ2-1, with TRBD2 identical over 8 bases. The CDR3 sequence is CSVEAGGRSDNEQFF. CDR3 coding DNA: TGCAGCGTTGAAGCGGGGGGGAGGTCCGACAATGAGCAGTTCTTC.